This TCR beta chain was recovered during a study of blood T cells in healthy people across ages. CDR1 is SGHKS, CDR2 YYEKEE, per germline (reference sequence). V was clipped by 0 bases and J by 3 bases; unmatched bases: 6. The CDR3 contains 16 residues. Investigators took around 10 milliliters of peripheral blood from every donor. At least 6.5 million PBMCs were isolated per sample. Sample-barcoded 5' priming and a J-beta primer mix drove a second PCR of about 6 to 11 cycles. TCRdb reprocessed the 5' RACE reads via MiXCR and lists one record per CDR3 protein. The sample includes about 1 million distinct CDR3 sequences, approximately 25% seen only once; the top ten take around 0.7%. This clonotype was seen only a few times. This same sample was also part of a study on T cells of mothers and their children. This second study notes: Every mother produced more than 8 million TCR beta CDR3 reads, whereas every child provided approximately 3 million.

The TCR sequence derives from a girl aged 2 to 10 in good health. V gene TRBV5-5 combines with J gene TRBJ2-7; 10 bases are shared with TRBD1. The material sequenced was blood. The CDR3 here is CASSLAPGQGLYEQYF. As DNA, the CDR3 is TGTGCCAGCAGCTTGGCCCCGGGACAGGGGCTCTACGAGCAGTACTTC.